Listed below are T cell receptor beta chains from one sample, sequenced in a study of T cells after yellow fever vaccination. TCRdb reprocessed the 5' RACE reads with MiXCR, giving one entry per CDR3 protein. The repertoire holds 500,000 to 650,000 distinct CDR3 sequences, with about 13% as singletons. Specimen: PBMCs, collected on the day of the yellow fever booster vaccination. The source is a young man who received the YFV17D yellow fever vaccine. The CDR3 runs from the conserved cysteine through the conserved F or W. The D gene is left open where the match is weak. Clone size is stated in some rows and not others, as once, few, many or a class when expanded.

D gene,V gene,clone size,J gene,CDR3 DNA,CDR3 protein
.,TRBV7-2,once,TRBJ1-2,TGTGCCAGCAGCCGTAACCCTGACACGGACTATGGCTACACCTTC,CASSRNPDTDYGYTF
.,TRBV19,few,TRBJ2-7,TGTGCCAGTAGTTCGCATGACTACGAGCAGTACTTC,CASSSHDYEQYF
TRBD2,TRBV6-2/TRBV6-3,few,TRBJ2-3,TGTGCCAGCAGTTACCAACTCCCACAGACGGGAGGCACGCAGTATTTT,CASSYQLPQTGGTQYF
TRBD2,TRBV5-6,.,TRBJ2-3,TGTGCCAGCAGCTTGCCAAGCGGGAGGGCGGATACGCAGTATTTT,CASSLPSGRADTQYF
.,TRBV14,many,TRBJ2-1,TGTGCCAGCAGCCAAGTTTCACTAGACAATGAGCAGTTCTTC,CASSQVSLDNEQFF
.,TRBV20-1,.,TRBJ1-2,TGCAGTGCTAGTGGGAGCTATGGCTACACCTTC,CSASGSYGYTF
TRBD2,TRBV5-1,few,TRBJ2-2,TGCGCCAGCCACTGGGACTATGAGGCAGGCGGGGAGCTGTTTTTT,CASHWDYEAGGELFF
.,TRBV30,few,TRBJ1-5,TGTGCCTGGAGTTCTTACCGGCGTCAGCCCCAGCATTTT,CAWSSYRRQPQHF
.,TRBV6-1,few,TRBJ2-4,TGTGCCAGCAGCCGACGACAGGATTGGAGCACCCTAGACATTCAGTACTTC,CASSRRQDWSTLDIQYF
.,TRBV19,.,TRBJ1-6,TGTGCCAGTAGTCGGCGGGGGAATGGAGATTCACCCCTCCACTTT,CASSRRGNGDSPLHF